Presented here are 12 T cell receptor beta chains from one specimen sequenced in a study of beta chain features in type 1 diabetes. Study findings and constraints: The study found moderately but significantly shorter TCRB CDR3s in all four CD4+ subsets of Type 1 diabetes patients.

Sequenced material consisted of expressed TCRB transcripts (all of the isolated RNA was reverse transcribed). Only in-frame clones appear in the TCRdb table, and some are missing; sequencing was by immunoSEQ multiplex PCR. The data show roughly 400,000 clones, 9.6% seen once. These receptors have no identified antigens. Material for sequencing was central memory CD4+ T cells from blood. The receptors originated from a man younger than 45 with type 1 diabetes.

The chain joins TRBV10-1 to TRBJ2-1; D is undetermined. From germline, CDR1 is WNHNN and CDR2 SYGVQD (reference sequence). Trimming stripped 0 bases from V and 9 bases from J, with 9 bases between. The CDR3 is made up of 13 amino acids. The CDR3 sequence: CASSESFQAEQFF. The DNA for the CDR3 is TGCGCCAGCAGTGAGTCGTTCCAGGCTGAGCAGTTCTTC.

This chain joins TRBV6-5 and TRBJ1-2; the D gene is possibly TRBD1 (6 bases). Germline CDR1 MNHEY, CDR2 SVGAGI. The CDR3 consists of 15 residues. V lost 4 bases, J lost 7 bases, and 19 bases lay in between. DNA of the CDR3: TGTGCCAGCAGTTCCATCGGGTGGGGGCGCGGTGGCTACACCTTC. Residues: CASSSIGWGRGGYTF.

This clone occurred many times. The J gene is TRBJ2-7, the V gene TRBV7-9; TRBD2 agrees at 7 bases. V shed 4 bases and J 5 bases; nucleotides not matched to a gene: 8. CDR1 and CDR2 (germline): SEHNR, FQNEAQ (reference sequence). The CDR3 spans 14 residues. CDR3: CASSSQAGTNEQYF. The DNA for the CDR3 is TGTGCCAGCAGCTCCCAAGCGGGGACCAACGAGCAGTACTTC.

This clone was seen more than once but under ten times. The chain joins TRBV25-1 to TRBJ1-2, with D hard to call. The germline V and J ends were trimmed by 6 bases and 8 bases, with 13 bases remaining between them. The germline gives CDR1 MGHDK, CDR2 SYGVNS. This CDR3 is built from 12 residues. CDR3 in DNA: TGTGCCAGCAGCTACGCACCAAGGGGCTACACCTTC. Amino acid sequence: CASSYAPRGYTF.

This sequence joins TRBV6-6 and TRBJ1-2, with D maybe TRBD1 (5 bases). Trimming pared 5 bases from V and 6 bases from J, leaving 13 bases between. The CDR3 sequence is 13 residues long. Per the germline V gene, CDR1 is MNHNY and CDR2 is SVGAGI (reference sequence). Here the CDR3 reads CASSSREGHGYTF. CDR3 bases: TGTGCCAGCAGTAGCCGAGAGGGACATGGCTACACCTTC.

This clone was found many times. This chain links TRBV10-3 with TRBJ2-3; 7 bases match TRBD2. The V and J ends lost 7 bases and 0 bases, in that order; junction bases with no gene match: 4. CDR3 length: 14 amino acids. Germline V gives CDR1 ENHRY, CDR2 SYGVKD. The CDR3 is CAIMGGDSTDTQYF. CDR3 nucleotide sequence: TGTGCCATCATGGGAGGGGACAGCACAGATACGCAGTATTTT.

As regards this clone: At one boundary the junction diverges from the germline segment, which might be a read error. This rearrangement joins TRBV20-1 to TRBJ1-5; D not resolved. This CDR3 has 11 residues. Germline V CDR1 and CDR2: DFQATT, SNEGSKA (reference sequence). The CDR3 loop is CSARDQYSGSF. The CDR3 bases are TGCAGTGCTAGAGATCAGTACAGCGGGTCGTTT.

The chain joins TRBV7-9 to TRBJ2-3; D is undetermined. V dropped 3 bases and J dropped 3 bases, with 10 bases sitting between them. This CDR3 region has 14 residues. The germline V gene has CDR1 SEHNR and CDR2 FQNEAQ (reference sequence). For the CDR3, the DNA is TGTGCCAGCAGCTTGGGGTATAGTACAGATACGCAGTATTTT. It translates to CASSLGYSTDTQYF. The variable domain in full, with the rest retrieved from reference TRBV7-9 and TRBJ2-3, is DTGVSQNPRHKITKRGQNVTFRCDPISEHNRLYWYRQTLGQGPEFLTYFQNEAQLEKSRLLSDRFSAERPKGSFSTLEIQRTEQGDSAMYLCASSLGYSTDTQYFGPGTRLTVL.

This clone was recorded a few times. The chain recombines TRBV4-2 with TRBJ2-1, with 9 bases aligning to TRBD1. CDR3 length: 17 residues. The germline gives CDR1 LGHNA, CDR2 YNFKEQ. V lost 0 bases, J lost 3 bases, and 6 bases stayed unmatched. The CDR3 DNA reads TGTGCCAGCAGCCAAGATCTCGCGGACAGGGGCTACAATGAGCAGTTCTTC. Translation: CASSQDLADRGYNEQFF.

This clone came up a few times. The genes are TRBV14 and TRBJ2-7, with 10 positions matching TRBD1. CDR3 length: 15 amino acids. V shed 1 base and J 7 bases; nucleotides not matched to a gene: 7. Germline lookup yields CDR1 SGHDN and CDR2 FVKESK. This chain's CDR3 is CASSQGTGGGWEQYF. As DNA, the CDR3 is TGTGCCAGCAGCCAAGGGACAGGGGGGGGTTGGGAGCAGTACTTC.

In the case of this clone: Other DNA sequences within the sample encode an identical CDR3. As DNA, the CDR3 is TGTGCCAGCAGCTTGGACACTGGGGCCAACGTCCTGACTTTC. Amino acids: CASSLDTGANVLTF. The chain joins TRBV7-8 to TRBJ2-6, with a possible D match to TRBD1 (5 bases). V lost 3 bases to trimming and J lost 2 bases, with 5 bases between them. The CDR3 extends over 14 amino acids. Germline loops: CDR1 SGHVS, CDR2 FQNEAQ.

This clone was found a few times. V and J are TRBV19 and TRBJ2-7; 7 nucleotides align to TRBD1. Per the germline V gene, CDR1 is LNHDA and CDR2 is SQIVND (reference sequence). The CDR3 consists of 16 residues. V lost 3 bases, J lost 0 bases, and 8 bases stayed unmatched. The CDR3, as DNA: TGTGCCAGTAGTATCAGGGGGAACACGTTCTCCTACGAGCAGTACTTC. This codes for CASSIRGNTFSYEQYF. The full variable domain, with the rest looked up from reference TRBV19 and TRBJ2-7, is DGGITQSPKYLFRKEGQNVTLSCEQNLNHDAMYWYRQDPGQGLRLIYYSQIVNDFQKGDIAEGYSVSREKKESFPLTVTSAQKNPTAFYLCASSIRGNTFSYEQYFGPGTRLTVT.